A selection of T cell receptor beta chains follows, all from one sample in a study of blood T cell repertoires in COVID-19. Produced via immunoSEQ multiplex PCR; TCRdb's table is partial and in-frame only. This table has 100,000 to 150,000 clones, just under 90% appearing once. Sequences were obtained from peripheral blood. These receptor sequences come from a woman aged 45-65 years with acute or convalescent COVID-19. Both conserved end residues are part of each CDR3. D genes are given only for firm matches. The listing skips clone size in some rows; elsewhere it reads once, few, many or a size class.

J,D,size,V,DNA,CDR3
TRBJ1-5,TRBD1,-,TRBV19,TGTGCCAGTAGTGCCCCAGACAGGGGAAATCAGCCCCAGCATTTT,CASSAPDRGNQPQHF
TRBJ2-7,-,once,TRBV6-5,TGTGCCAGCAGTTACTCGATGGCGACACCCGGGGAGTACTTC,CASSYSMATPGEYF
TRBJ2-7,-,once,TRBV5-6,TGTGCCAGCAGCTTGGACAGGGCTCACGAGCAGTACTTC,CASSLDRAHEQYF
TRBJ1-5,-,-,TRBV29-1,TGCAGCGTTGGATCCACAGGGAAGGGTCAGCCCCAGCATTTT,CSVGSTGKGQPQHF
TRBJ1-1,-,-,TRBV5-1,TGCGCCAGCAGCCCCCAACCGGGGAACACTGAAGCTTTCTTT,CASSPQPGNTEAFF
TRBJ2-5,TRBD2,-,TRBV9,TGTGCCAGCAGCGTAGGTGGCGGGACTAGCGGACCCACCTTTGGAGAGACCCAGTACTTC,CASSVGGGTSGPTFGETQYF
TRBJ2-3,-,-,TRBV5-1,TGCGCCAGCAGCCCGGTAGACAGCCGCACAGATACGCAGTATTTT,CASSPVDSRTDTQYF
TRBJ2-3,TRBD2,once,TRBV19,TGTGCCAGTAGTTCTCCGAGACTAGCGGGAGAAGGTACGCAGTATTTT,CASSSPRLAGEGTQYF
TRBJ1-6,-,-,TRBV7-2,TGTGCCAGCAGCCAAGGTCTGGGGCGACGATCACCCCTCCACTTT,CASSQGLGRRSPLHF
TRBJ2-6,-,-,TRBV6-2/TRBV6-3,TGTGCCAGCAGTTACCCGACTAGGGCCCGAATGGGGGGGGCCAACGTCCTGACTTTC,CASSYPTRARMGGANVLTF
TRBJ2-7,TRBD1,-,TRBV5-4,TGTGCCAGCAGCGCAGGGACAGGCTTTTACGAGCAGTACTTC,CASSAGTGFYEQYF
TRBJ2-7,TRBD1,-,TRBV7-2,TGTGCCAGCAGCTTAGTTACCGGCCAGGGGGATCTACGAGAGCAGTACTTC,CASSLVTGQGDLREQYF
TRBJ1-2,-,-,TRBV5-1,TGCGCCAGCAGCTTGGAACAGTACTATGGCTACACCTTC,CASSLEQYYGYTF
TRBJ2-7,TRBD2,-,TRBV7-2,TGTGCCAGCAGCTTAATCTCTCCCCTAGCGGGAGGATCCTACGAGCAGTACTTC,CASSLISPLAGGSYEQYF
TRBJ2-5,TRBD1,-,TRBV4-1,TGCGCCAGCAGCCAGGTGGACAGGAAAGAGACCCAGTACTTC,CASSQVDRKETQYF
TRBJ1-1,-,-,TRBV11-3,TGTGCCAGCAGCTTAATAGGGGCCATGAACACTGAAGCTTTCTTT,CASSLIGAMNTEAFF
TRBJ2-5,TRBD1,-,TRBV24-1,TGTGCCACCAGTGATAGTGCAGGGGGCGACCTCGGGGAGACCCAGTACTTC,CATSDSAGGDLGETQYF
TRBJ1-5,-,once,TRBV12-5,TGTGCTAGTGGTTTGGTACGGGGGTACCAGCATTTT,CASGLVRGYQHF
TRBJ2-1,-,-,TRBV5-4,TGTGCCAGCAGCTTGGGTGGCAGGCCGTACAATGAGCAGTTCTTC,CASSLGGRPYNEQFF
TRBJ1-2,-,-,TRBV6-6,TGTGCCAGCAGCCAGGGGCTCGTAAATGGCTACACCTTC,CASSQGLVNGYTF
TRBJ1-6,-,-,TRBV30,TGTGCCTGGAGTGTAACTGACAGCAATTCACCCCTCCACTTT,CAWSVTDSNSPLHF
TRBJ2-6,-,-,TRBV11-2,TGTGCCAGCAGCGAGGATTCTGGGGCCAACGTCCTGACTTTC,CASSEDSGANVLTF
TRBJ2-1,TRBD2,-,TRBV15,TGTGCCACCAGCGGCCCTAGGAGCGGGGGCCCGAGGGGTGGGCAGTTCTTC,CATSGPRSGGPRGGQFF
TRBJ1-5,-,-,TRBV7-2,TGTGCCAGCAGCAAAAACCAGGGTAAGGAGCCCCAGCATTTT,CASSKNQGKEPQHF
TRBJ1-1,-,-,TRBV21-1,TGTGCCAGCAGCAAAGGATCCATCCCCATGGGCAGCGGAGCTTTCTTT,CASSKGSIPMGSGAFF
TRBJ2-7,-,few,TRBV2,TGTGCCAGCCACGGGGAACCCTACGAGCAGTACTTC,CASHGEPYEQYF
TRBJ1-5,-,once,TRBV7-2,TGTGCCAGCAGCTTACGGGGGTATAGCAATCAGCCCCAGCATTTT,CASSLRGYSNQPQHF
TRBJ1-3,-,-,TRBV6-1,TGTGCCAGCAGTGAAACAGGGTACTGGAACACCATATATTTT,CASSETGYWNTIYF
TRBJ1-2,-,-,TRBV14,TGTGCCAGCAGCCAAGATTATCGAGGTCGTCCAAACTATGGCTACACCTTC,CASSQDYRGRPNYGYTF
TRBJ2-4,-,-,TRBV21-1,TGTGCCAGCAGCAAAGCAGTGACAGGGGAACTAGAATTAGCCAAAAACATTCAGTACTTC,CASSKAVTGELELAKNIQYF
TRBJ2-5,TRBD1,-,TRBV29-1,TGCAGCGTTGAGTCTTACAGGGGGCAAGAGACCCAGTACTTC,CSVESYRGQETQYF
TRBJ2-5,TRBD1,-,TRBV27,TGTGCCAGCAGTTTAGGCAGGGGGCTGGAGACCCAGTACTTC,CASSLGRGLETQYF
TRBJ2-7,TRBD1,-,TRBV6-5,TGTGCCAGCAGTTACTCCGCCGGGACAGGCTACGAGCAGTACTTC,CASSYSAGTGYEQYF
TRBJ1-1,-,-,TRBV29-1,TGCAGCGTTGCTGTTCAGGGGAACACTGAAGCTTTCTTT,CSVAVQGNTEAFF
TRBJ2-1,TRBD2,once,TRBV7-2,TGTGCCAGCAGCTTAGCGCGGCGGGGGGTTGGGGACAATGAGCAGTTCTTC,CASSLARRGVGDNEQFF
TRBJ2-7,TRBD1,-,TRBV11-2,TGTGCCAGCAGCTCCCAGCGACAGGGGGCGTGGTACGAGCAGTACTTC,CASSSQRQGAWYEQYF
TRBJ2-7,-,-,TRBV6-5,TGTGCCAGCAGTCCAACAGGGCTCTACGAGCAGTACTTC,CASSPTGLYEQYF
TRBJ2-7,-,-,TRBV5-6,TGTGCCAGCAGCTTGGGACGGAGCTACGAGCAGTACTTC,CASSLGRSYEQYF
TRBJ2-7,TRBD2,-,TRBV7-2,TGTGCCAGCAGCTTAGGAGCGGGAGGCCTAACCTACGAGCAGTACTTC,CASSLGAGGLTYEQYF
TRBJ2-7,-,-,TRBV3-1/TRBV3-2,TGTGCCAGCAGCCAAGTTCCAGTAGAGCAGTACTTC,CASSQVPVEQYF
TRBJ2-5,-,-,TRBV4-1,TGCGCCAGCAAACCGGGACTTCAAGGGACCCAGTACTTC,CASKPGLQGTQYF
TRBJ1-5,-,-,TRBV18,TGTGCCAGCTCACCAGGGGGGGATCAGCCCCAGCATTTT,CASSPGGDQPQHF
TRBJ2-7,TRBD1,-,TRBV10-3,TGTGCCATCAGTGGGATCCGGACAGGGTCCGAGCAGTACTTC,CAISGIRTGSEQYF
TRBJ2-7,TRBD2,-,TRBV12-5,TGTGCTAGTGGTTGGGGGGGGAACGAGCAGTACTTC,CASGWGGNEQYF
TRBJ2-7,TRBD1,-,TRBV27,TGTGCCAGCAGGGACAGGGAGTACGAGCAGTACTTC,CASRDREYEQYF
TRBJ2-7,-,-,TRBV24-1,TGTGCCACCAGTGATTTGCATTTTTGCAGGGATGATGCCTACGAGCAGTACTTC,CATSDLHFCRDDAYEQYF
TRBJ2-1,TRBD2,-,TRBV7-9,TGTGCCAGCAGCTTAATTAGCGGGGGACTATCAACCTACAATGAGCAGTTCTTC,CASSLISGGLSTYNEQFF
TRBJ1-5,-,-,TRBV3-1/TRBV3-2,TGTGCCAGCAGCCCGACAGTATTCAATCAGCCCCAGCATTTT,CASSPTVFNQPQHF
TRBJ1-2,-,-,TRBV5-1,TGCGCCAGCAGCCCCGAGAACTATGGCTACACCTTC,CASSPENYGYTF
TRBJ2-7,TRBD2,few,TRBV7-9,TGTGCCAGCAGCTCTTCTAGCGGGATTTATGATGAGCAGTACTTC,CASSSSSGIYDEQYF
TRBJ2-1,-,-,TRBV11-2,TGTGCCAGCAGCTTACTAACAGGTCTCGGCGGGGCCGTCTTGCCGTTCTTC,CASSLLTGLGGAVLPFF
TRBJ1-6,-,-,TRBV10-3,TGTGCCACCTCAGCGGAGGGTAATTCACCCCTCCACTTT,CATSAEGNSPLHF